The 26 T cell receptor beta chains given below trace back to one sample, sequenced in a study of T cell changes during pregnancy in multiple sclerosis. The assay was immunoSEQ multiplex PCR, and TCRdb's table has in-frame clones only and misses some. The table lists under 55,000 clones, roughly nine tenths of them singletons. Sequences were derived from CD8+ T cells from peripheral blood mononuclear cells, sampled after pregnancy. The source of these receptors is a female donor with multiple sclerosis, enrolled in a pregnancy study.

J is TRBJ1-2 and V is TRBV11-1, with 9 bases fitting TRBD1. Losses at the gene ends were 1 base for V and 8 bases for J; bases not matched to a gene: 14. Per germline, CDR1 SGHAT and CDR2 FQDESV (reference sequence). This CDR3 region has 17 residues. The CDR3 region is CASSLDPDRGGFTGYTF. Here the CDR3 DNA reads TGTGCCAGCAGCTTAGACCCGGACAGGGGAGGTTTCACCGGCTACACCTTC.

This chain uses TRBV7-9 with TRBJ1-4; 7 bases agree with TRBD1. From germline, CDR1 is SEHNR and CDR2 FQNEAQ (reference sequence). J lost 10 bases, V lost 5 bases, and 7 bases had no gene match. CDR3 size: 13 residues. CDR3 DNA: TGTGCCAGCAGCCACCCGGACAGGCTAAAACTGTTTTTT. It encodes CASSHPDRLKLFF.

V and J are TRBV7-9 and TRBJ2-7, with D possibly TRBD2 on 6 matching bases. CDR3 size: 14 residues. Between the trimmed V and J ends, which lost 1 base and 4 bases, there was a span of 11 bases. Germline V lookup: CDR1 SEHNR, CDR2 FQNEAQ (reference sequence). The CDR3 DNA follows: TGTGCCAGCAGCTTAGACGCGGGGAGGTACGAGCAGTACTTC. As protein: CASSLDAGRYEQYF.

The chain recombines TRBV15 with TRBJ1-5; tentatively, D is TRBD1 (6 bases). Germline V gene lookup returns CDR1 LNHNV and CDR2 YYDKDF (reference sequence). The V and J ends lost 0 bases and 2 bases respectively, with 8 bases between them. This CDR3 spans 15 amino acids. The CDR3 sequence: CATSREQGRNQPQHF. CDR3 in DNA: TGTGCCACCAGCAGAGAACAGGGTCGCAATCAGCCCCAGCATTTT.

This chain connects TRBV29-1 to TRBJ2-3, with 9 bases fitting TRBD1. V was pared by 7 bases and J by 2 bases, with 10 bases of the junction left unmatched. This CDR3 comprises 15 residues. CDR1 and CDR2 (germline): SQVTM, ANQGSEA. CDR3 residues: CSAFRQGGYTDTQYF. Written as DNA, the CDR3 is TGCAGCGCCTTTAGACAGGGGGGCTACACAGATACGCAGTATTTT.

The CDR3 coding sequence is TGCGCCAGCAGCCAGGAGGGTGTGGGTCAGCCCCAGCATTTT. Translated, it gives CASSQEGVGQPQHF. The chain carries TRBV4-1 and TRBJ1-5; D uncertain. The V end lost 3 bases, the J end lost 6 bases, and 12 bases lay between the germline ends. Germline V gene data show CDR1 as MGHRA and CDR2 as YSYEKL. The CDR3 contains 14 residues.

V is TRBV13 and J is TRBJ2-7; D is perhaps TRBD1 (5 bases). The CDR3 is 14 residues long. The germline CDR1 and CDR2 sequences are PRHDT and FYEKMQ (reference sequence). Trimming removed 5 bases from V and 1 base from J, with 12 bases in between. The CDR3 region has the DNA TGTGCCAGCAGCCCTGGGGCGGCTTCCTACGAGCAGTACTTC. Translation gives CASSPGAASYEQYF. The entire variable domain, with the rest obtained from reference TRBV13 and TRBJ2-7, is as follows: AAGVIQSPRHLIKEKRETATLKCYPIPRHDTVYWYQQGPGQDPQFLISFYEKMQSDKGSIPDRFSAQQFSDYHSELNMSSLELGDSALYFCASSPGAASYEQYFGPGTRLTVT.

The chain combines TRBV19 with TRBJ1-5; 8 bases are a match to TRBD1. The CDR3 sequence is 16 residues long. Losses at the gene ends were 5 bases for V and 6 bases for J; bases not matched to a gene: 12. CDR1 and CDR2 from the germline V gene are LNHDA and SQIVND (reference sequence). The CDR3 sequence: CASSDGETGVTQPQHF. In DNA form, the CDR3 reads TGTGCCAGTAGTGACGGTGAGACAGGGGTGACTCAGCCCCAGCATTTT.

CDR3 nucleotide sequence: TGTGCCAGCAGCCCACATGGACTAGCGGATACTAGCACAGATACGCAGTATTTT. As protein: CASSPHGLADTSTDTQYF. The chain links TRBV9 to TRBJ2-3, with 10 bases aligning to TRBD2. J was trimmed by 0 bases and V by 4 bases; bases with no gene match: 11. Germline CDR1 SGDLS, CDR2 YYNGEE. The length of the CDR3 is 18 residues. The full variable domain, in which reference TRBV9 and TRBJ2-3 provide the parts outside the CDR3, is DSGVTQTPKHLITATGQRVTLRCSPRSGDLSVYWYQQSLDQGLQFLIQYYNGEERAKGNILERFSAQQFPDLHSELNLSSLELGDSALYFCASSPHGLADTSTDTQYFGPGTRLTVL.

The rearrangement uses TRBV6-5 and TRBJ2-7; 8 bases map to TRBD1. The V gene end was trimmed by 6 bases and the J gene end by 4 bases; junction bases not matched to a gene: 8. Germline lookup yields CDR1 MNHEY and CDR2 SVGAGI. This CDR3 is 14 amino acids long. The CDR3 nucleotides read TGTGCCAGCAGCCACCCGGGACAGGATTACGAGCAGTACTTC. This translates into CASSHPGQDYEQYF.

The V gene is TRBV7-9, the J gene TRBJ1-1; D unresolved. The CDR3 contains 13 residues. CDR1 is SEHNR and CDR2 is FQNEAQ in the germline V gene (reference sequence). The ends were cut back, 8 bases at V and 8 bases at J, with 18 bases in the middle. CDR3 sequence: CASVRPLEGEAFF. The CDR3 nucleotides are TGTGCCAGCGTCCGGCCTTTGGAGGGAGAAGCTTTCTTT. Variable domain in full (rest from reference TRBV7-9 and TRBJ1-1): DTGVSQNPRHKITKRGQNVTFRCDPISEHNRLYWYRQTLGQGPEFLTYFQNEAQLEKSRLLSDRFSAERPKGSFSTLEIQRTEQGDSAMYLCASVRPLEGEAFFGQGTRLTVV.

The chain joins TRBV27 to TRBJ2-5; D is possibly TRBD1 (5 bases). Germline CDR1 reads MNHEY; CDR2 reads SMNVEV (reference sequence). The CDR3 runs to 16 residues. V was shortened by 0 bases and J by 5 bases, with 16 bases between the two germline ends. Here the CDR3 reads CASSLSKGFVLETQYF. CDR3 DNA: TGTGCCAGCAGTTTATCTAAGGGGTTTGTACTGGAGACCCAGTACTTC.

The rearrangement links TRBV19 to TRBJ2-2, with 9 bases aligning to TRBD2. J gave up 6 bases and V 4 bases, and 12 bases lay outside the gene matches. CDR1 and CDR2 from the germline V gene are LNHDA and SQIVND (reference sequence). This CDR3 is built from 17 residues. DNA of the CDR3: TGTGCCAGTAGTAATGTAGGGCGGGGGGGCCATCCCGGGGAGCTGTTTTTT. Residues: CASSNVGRGGHPGELFF.

DNA of the CDR3: TGCGCCAGCGAGTTAACAGGGGAAGAGACCCAGTACTTC. Residues: CASELTGEETQYF. The chain is built from TRBV5-1 and TRBJ2-5, with TRBD1 matching 7 bases. Germline CDR1 SGHRS, CDR2 YFSETQ. This CDR3 is built from 13 residues. The junction had 6 bases not matched to a gene; V was cut back by 7 bases and J by 3 bases.

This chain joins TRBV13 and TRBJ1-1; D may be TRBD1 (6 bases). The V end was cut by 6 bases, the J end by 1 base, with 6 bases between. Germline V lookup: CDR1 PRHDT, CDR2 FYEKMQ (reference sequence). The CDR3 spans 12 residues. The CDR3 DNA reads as TGTGCCAGCAGACAGGGGAACACTGAAGCTTTCTTT. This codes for CASRQGNTEAFF. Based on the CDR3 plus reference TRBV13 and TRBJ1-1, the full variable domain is AAGVIQSPRHLIKEKRETATLKCYPIPRHDTVYWYQQGPGQDPQFLISFYEKMQSDKGSIPDRFSAQQFSDYHSELNMSSLELGDSALYFCASRQGNTEAFFGQGTRLTVV.

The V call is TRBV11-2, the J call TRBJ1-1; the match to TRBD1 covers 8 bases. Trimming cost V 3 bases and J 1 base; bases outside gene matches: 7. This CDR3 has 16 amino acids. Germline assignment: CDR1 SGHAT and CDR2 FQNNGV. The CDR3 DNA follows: TGTGCCAGCAGCTTGGGGCAGGGGGCAAAGAACACTGAAGCTTTCTTT. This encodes CASSLGQGAKNTEAFF.

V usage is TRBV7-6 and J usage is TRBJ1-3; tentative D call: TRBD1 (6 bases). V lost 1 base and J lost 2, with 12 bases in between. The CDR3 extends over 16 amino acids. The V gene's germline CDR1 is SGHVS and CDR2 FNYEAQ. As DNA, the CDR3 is TGTGCCAGCAGCTTAGGTATCTGGGGGCCTGGAAACACCATATATTTT. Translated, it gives CASSLGIWGPGNTIYF. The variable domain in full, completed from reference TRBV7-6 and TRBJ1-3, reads GAGVSQSPRYKVTKRGQDVALRCDPISGHVSLYWYRQALGQGPEFLTYFNYEAQQDKSGLPNDRFSAERPEGSISTLTIQRTEQRDSAMYRCASSLGIWGPGNTIYFGEGSWLTVV.

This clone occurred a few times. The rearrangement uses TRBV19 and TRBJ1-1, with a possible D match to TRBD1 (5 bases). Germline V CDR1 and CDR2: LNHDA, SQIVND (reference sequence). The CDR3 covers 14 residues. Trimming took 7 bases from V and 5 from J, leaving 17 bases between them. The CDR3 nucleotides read TGTGCCAGTATGGACTGGGGGGGTTTGACTGAAGCTTTCTTT. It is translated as CASMDWGGLTEAFF.

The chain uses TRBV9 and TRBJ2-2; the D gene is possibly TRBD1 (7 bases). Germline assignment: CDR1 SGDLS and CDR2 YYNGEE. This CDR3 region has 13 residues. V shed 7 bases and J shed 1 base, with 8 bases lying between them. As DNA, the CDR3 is TGTGCCAGCCAGGGGGGGAACACCGGGGAGCTGTTTTTT. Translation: CASQGGNTGELFF. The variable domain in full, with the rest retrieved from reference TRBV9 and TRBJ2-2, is DSGVTQTPKHLITATGQRVTLRCSPRSGDLSVYWYQQSLDQGLQFLIQYYNGEERAKGNILERFSAQQFPDLHSELNLSSLELGDSALYFCASQGGNTGELFFGEGSRLTVL.

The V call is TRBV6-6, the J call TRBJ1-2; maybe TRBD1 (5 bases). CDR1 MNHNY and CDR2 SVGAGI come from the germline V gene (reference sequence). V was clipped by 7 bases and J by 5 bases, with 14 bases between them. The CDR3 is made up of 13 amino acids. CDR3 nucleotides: TGTGCCAGCACCCTCCGGGGGGGTTATGGCTACACCTTC. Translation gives CASTLRGGYGYTF.

This CDR3 reads CASSPLSVNEQYF. CDR3 in DNA: TGTGCCAGCAGCCCCTTGTCGGTTAACGAGCAGTACTTC. This chain links TRBV7-9 with TRBJ2-7; D is undetermined. V was cut by 5 bases and J by 5 bases, with 13 bases left in between. Germline-derived CDR1 and CDR2 are SEHNR and FQNEAQ (reference sequence). This CDR3 has 13 residues.

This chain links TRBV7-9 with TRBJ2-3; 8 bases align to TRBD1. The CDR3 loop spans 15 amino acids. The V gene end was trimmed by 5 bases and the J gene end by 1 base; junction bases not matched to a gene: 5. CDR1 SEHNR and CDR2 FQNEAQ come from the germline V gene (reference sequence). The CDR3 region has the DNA TGTGCCAGCAGCGTGACAGGGGCAGGCACAGATACGCAGTATTTT. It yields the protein CASSVTGAGTDTQYF.

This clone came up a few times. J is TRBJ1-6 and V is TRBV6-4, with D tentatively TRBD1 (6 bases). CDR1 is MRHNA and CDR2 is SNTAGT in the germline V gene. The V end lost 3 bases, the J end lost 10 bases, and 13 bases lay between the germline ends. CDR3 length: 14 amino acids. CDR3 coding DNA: TGTGCCAGCAGTGAATCAGGGGAAGGGTCACCCCTCCACTTT. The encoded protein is CASSESGEGSPLHF.

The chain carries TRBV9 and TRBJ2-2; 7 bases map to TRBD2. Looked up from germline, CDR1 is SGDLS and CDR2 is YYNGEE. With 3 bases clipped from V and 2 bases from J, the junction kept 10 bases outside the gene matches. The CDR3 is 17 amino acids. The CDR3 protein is CASSALPGGSNTGELFF. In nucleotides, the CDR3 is TGTGCCAGCAGCGCCCTCCCCGGGGGGTCCAACACCGGGGAGCTGTTTTTT.

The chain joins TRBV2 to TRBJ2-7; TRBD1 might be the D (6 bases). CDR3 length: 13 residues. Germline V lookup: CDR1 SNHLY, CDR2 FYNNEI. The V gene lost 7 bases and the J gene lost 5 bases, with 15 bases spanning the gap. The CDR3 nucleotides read TGTGCCAGCAATCTATTATCAGGGGACGAGCAGTACTTC. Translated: CASNLLSGDEQYF.

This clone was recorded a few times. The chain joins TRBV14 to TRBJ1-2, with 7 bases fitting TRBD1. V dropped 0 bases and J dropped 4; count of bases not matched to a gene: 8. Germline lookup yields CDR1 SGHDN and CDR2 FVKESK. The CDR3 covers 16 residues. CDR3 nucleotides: TGTGCCAGCAGCCAAGAAGGGGGCACGTTGGGCTATGGCTACACCTTC. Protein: CASSQEGGTLGYGYTF.